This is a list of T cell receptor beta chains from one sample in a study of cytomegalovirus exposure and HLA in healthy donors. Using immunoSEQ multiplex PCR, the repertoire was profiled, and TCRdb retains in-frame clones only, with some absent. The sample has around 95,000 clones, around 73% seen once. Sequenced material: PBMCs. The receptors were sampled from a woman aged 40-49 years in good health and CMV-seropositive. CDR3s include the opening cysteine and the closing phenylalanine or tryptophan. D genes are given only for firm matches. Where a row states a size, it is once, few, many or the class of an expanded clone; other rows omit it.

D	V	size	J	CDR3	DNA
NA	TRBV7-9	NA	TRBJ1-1	CASSSQIGTEAFF	TGTGCCAGCAGCTCACAGATAGGAACTGAAGCTTTCTTT
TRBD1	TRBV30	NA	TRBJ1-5	CAYRQGRNQPQHF	TGTGCCTACCGACAGGGTCGAAATCAGCCCCAGCATTTT
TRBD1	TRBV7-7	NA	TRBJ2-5	CASSANTGAETQYF	TGTGCTAGCAGCGCGAACACAGGGGCTGAGACCCAGTACTTC
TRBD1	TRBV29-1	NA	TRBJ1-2	CSVVTGGVGYTF	TGCAGCGTTGTGACAGGGGGTGTTGGCTACACCTTC
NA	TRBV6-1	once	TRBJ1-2	CASSVNLGQGSGYTF	TGTGCCAGCAGCGTGAATTTGGGGCAGGGCTCTGGCTACACCTTC
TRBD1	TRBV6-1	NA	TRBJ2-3	CASSLTGGDTDTQYF	TGTGCCAGCAGCCTAACAGGGGGTGACACAGATACGCAGTATTTT
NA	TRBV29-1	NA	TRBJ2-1	CSVVGRPRGNEQFF	TGCAGCGTTGTTGGGAGACCCAGGGGAAATGAGCAGTTCTTC
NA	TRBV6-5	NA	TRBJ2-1	CASSYNSGGGSNEQFF	TGTGCCAGCAGTTACAACAGCGGAGGTGGTAGCAATGAGCAGTTCTTC
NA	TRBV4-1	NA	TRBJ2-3	CASSQPSVDTQYF	TGCGCCAGCAGCCAGCCCTCAGTGGATACGCAGTATTTT
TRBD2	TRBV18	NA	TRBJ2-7	CASSPASGKYEQYF	TGTGCCAGCTCCCCGGCTAGCGGGAAGTACGAGCAGTACTTC
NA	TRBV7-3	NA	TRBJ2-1	CASSIRSSYNEQFF	TGTGCCAGCAGCATCAGAAGCTCCTACAATGAGCAGTTCTTC
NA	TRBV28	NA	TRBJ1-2	CASSAPEGVGGYTF	TGTGCCAGCAGTGCCCCTGAAGGGGTAGGGGGCTACACCTTC
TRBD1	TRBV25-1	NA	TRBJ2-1	CASSDRDRGGPEQFF	TGTGCCAGCAGTGACCGGGACAGGGGGGGACCTGAGCAGTTCTTC
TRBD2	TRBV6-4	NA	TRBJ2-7	CASSDRAGGAYEQYF	TGTGCCAGCAGTGACAGGGCGGGAGGGGCCTACGAGCAGTACTTC
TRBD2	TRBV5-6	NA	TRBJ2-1	CASVHLSLAGGYNEQFF	TGTGCCAGCGTACACCTGTCACTAGCGGGAGGTTACAATGAGCAGTTCTTC
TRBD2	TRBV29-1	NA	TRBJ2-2	CSVTSGKNTGELFF	TGCAGCGTAACAAGCGGGAAGAACACCGGGGAGCTGTTTTTT